The sequence of this TCR beta chain was determined in a study of regulatory T cells in long-lasting Graves disease. Overall study findings and caveats: Segments TRBV28, TRBJ1-2 and TRBJ2-5 showed preferential usage in persistent disease. Persistent Graves' patients possessed reduced TCR diversity relative to recently diagnosed ones.

TCR beta libraries were built with iRepertoire HTBI primers and Arm-PCR of CDR3 regions. TCRdb itself ran the multiplex PCR reads through MiXCR, one entry per CDR3 protein. The repertoire holds 500,000 to 700,000 distinct CDR3 sequences, with approximately 15% as singletons. This clonotype showed up many times. Antigen unknown. Time point indicated: newly diagnosed GD, antithyroid drugs for less than 3 months. TCR sequences were obtained from RNA taken from PBMCs. It was by American Thyroid Association guidelines that Graves' disease was diagnosed. Per the germline V gene, CDR1 is SGHVS and CDR2 is FQNEAQ. There are 13 residues in the CDR3. The V gene lost 1 base and the J gene lost 6 bases, with 9 bases spanning the gap. These data were also filed under a second study, of T cells in Graves' hyperthyroidism and ophthalmopathy. That study reports: The TCR CDR3 was amplified in a first-round RT-PCR using the HTBI primer set.

This sequence originates from a woman in her 30s with Graves disease. The V gene is TRBV7-8, the J gene TRBJ1-2; D ambiguous. The sample was peripheral blood mononuclear cells (PBMCs), taken at new diagnosis, from a patient treated with antithyroid drugs. DNA for the CDR3: TGTGCCAGCAGCTTAGATGGGTTTAATGGCTACACCTTC. Translation: CASSLDGFNGYTF.